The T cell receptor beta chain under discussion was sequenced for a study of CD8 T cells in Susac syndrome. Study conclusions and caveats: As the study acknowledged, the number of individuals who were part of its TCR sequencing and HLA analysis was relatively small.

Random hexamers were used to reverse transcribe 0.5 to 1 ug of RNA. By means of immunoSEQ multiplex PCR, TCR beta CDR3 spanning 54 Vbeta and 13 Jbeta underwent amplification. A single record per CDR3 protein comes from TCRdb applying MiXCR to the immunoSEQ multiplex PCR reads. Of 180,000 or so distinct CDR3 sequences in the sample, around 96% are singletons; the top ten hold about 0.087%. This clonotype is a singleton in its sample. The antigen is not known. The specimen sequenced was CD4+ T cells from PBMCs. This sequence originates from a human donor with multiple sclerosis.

The CDR3 sequence: CASSQGGTGVVRRANVLTF. CDR3 sequence (DNA): TGCGCCAGCAGCCAAGGAGGGACAGGGGTTGTAAGGAGGGCCAACGTCCTGACTTTC. The rearrangement joins TRBV4-1 to TRBJ2-6; 10 bases align to TRBD1. J was trimmed by 5 bases and V by 1 base; bases with no gene match: 11. CDR1 MGHRA and CDR2 YSYEKL come from the germline V gene. This CDR3 has 19 residues.